A single sample is the source of the 9 T cell receptor beta chains below, sequenced in a study of T cell clonality in common variable immunodeficiency. Study-wide results and caveats: Reportedly, TCR beta sequences from common variable immunodeficiency showed fewer deletions and N-nucleotide insertions.

For these TCRs, the target antigens are not known. The data were produced by immunoSEQ multiplex PCR, yet TCRdb's version contains in-frame clones alone and is incomplete. The sample has around 16,000 clones, and its top ten clones hold 4.9%. The specimen was peripheral blood mononuclear cells. The origin of the receptors is a human donor with common variable immunodeficiency.

Comments on this clone: The CDR3 end is not reached by the read, which stops 3 residues before it; the germline J gene fills it in. The V and J genes are TRBV14 and TRBJ1-6, with D possibly being TRBD1 (5 bases). The germline V gene encodes CDR1 SGHDN and CDR2 FVKESK. Trimming pared 1 base from V and 12 bases from J, leaving 16 bases between. The CDR3 contains 15 residues. CDR3 bases read: TGTGCCAGCAGCCAAGGGGCCGTTGGGGGGATACCC. Its translation is CASSQGAVGGIP. Given in full, the CDR3 is CASSQGAVGGIPLHF. Full variable domain (rest looked up from reference TRBV14 and TRBJ1-6): EAGVTQFPSHSVIEKGQTVTLRCDPISGHDNLYWYRRVMGKEIKFLLHFVKESKQDESGMPNNRFLAERTGGTYSTLKVQPAELEDSGVYFCASSQGAVGGIPLHFGNGTRLTVT.

Regarding this clone: The sequence runs out 3 residues before the end of the CDR3; the remainder is reconstructed from the germline J gene. The chain is built from TRBV6-2 or TRBV6-3 and TRBJ1-5; 10 positions match TRBD1. V shed 2 bases and J 6 bases; nucleotides not matched to a gene: 7. CDR3 length equals 16 residues. The germline V gene encodes CDR1 MNHEY and CDR2 SVGEGT. The CDR3 loop is CASSYLRQGAGQPQHF. CDR3 DNA (partial): TGTGCCAGCAGTTACCTCCGACAGGGGGCGGGTCAGCCC.

Turning to this clone: With the read ending 3 residues before the CDR3 end, the germline J gene is used to fill in that end. This rearrangement joins TRBV19 to TRBJ1-3; D gene unclear. Trimming took 8 bases from V and 0 from J, leaving 11 bases between them. CDR1 is LNHDA, CDR2 SQIVND, per germline (reference sequence). CDR3 length: 14 amino acids. The sequenced part of the CDR3 DNA is TGTGCCAGTGGCCCAGAGATCTCTGGAAACACC. As protein: CASGPEISGNT. The CDR3, in full, reads CASGPEISGNTIYF.

In regard to this clone: The read ends 3 residues before the CDR3 terminus; that terminus is restored from the germline J gene. V usage is TRBV7-9 and J usage is TRBJ1-2, with D possibly TRBD1 on 5 matching bases. Germline values: CDR1 SEHNR, CDR2 FQNEAQ (reference sequence). The CDR3 contains 13 residues. The CDR3 bases that were read are TGTGCCAGCAGCTTAACGGCAGGGAAGGGC. Translating gives CASSLTAGKG. In full, the CDR3 reads CASSLTAGKGYTF.

With respect to this clone: The DNA ends 3 residues before the CDR3 does, and the rest of the CDR3 is filled in from the germline J gene. This rearrangement joins TRBV6-1 to TRBJ2-7, with unresolved D. The germline V gene encodes CDR1 MNHNS and CDR2 SASEGT. CDR3 length equals 11 residues. V lost 2 bases, J lost 4 bases, and 3 bases lay in between. CDR3 amino acids: CASSEIYEQYF. The sequenced CDR3 bases are TGTGCCAGCAGTGAAATATACGAG.

A remark on this clone: The sequenced fragment ends 3 residues before the CDR3 boundary, so the rest is inferred from the germline J gene. This rearrangement joins TRBV19 to TRBJ1-2; perhaps TRBD1 as D (6 bases). This CDR3 is built from 16 residues. V was trimmed by 1 base and J by 5 bases, leaving 17 bases between them. Germline V CDR1 and CDR2: LNHDA, SQIVND (reference sequence). CDR3 DNA (partial): TGTGCCAGTAGTATAGTTCGGGGGGCTCTACCGTATGGC. Translating it yields CASSIVRGALPYG. The CDR3 as a whole reads CASSIVRGALPYGYTF.

The covered CDR3 bases are TGTGCCAGCAGCGCCGCTAGCGGGCAAGAGACC. Residues: CASSAASGQET. The entire CDR3 reads CASSAASGQETQYF. The chain has TRBV7-3 and TRBJ2-5, with 8 bases fitting TRBD2. The CDR3 goes on 3 residues after the read ends, and that part is filled in from the germline J gene. Unmatched junction bases numbered 4, after V lost 5 bases and J lost 2 bases. The germline CDR1 and CDR2 sequences are SGHTA and FQGTGA. There are 14 residues in the CDR3. The entire variable domain, with the rest obtained from reference TRBV7-3 and TRBJ2-5, is as follows: GAGVSQTPSNKVTEKGKYVELRCDPISGHTALYWYRQSLGQGPEFLIYFQGTGAADDSGLPNDRFFAVRPEGSVSTLKIQRTERGDSAVYLCASSAASGQETQYFGPGTRLLVL.

Comments on this clone: The CDR3 end is not reached by the read, which stops 3 residues before it; the germline J gene fills it in. The chain employs TRBV18 and TRBJ2-7, with TRBD1 identical over 7 bases. The CDR3 contains 14 residues. The germline V gene encodes CDR1 KGHSH and CDR2 LQKENI. With V trimmed by 4 bases and J by 6 bases, 9 bases remained unmatched. The DNA read from the CDR3 is TGTGCCAGCTCACTCGGCCAGGGGGTTCTCGAG. This translates into CASSLGQGVLE. The full CDR3 protein reads CASSLGQGVLEQYF.

As concerns this clone: The read gets to within 3 residues of the CDR3 end, and the germline J gene fills in the rest. V usage is TRBV18 and J usage is TRBJ2-3; 11 bases agree with TRBD2. Germline V lookup: CDR1 KGHSH, CDR2 LQKENI. The CDR3 is 16 amino acids. V lost 2 bases and J lost 4; bases outside the gene matches: 5. The CDR3 protein is CASSPTASGGSDTQYF. Partial CDR3 DNA: TGTGCCAGCTCACCAACGGCTAGCGGGGGGTCAGATACG.